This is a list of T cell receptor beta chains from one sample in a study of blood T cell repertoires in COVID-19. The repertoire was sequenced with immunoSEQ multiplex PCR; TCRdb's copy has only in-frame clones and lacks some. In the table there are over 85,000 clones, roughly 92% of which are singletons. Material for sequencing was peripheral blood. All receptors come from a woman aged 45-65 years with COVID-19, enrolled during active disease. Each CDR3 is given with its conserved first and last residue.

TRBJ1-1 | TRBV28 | CASSNMNTEAFF
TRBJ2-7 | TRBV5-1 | CASSVSPGQGTHEQYF
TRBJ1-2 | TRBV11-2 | CASSPTGVPYGYTF
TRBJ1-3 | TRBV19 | CASSSSTSSGNTIYF
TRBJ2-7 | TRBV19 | CASSISSSREQYF
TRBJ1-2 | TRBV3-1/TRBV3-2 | CASSRTGGIYGYTF
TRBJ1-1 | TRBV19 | CASSQQGLNTEAFF
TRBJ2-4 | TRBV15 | CATSSLLGQGTNIQYF
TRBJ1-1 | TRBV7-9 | CAISGGGTEAFF
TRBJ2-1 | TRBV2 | CASSPAGGPGSEQFF
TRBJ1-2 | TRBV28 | CASSIGTANYGYTF
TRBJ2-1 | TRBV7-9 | CASSLSRVVGLSYNEQFF
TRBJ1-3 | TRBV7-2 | CASSLGASGNTIYF
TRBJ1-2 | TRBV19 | CASTPIATNYGYTF
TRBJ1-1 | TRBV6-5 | CASNSRGTNTEAFF
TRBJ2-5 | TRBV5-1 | CASSVQGETQYF
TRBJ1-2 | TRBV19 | CASSIDPGQGGYTF
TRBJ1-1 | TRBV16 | CASSQSRQFEAFF
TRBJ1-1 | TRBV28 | CASSLPGKMNTEAFF
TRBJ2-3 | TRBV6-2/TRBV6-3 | CASSIGDRGPTDTQYF
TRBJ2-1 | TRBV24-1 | CATSAGIYNEQFF
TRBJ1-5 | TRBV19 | CASSPGQTRSNQPQHF
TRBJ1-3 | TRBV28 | CAINRGSPGNTIYF
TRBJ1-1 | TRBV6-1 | CASSEAGAPNTEAFF
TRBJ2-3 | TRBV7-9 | CASSLSGLASDTQYF
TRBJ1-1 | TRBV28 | CASSLPLQQGGAFF
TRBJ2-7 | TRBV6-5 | CASSLRGEQYF
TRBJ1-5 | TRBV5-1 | CASSFGDHSNQPQHF
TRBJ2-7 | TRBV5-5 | CASSTPGLTYEQYF
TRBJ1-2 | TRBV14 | CASSQAGTGSYGYTF
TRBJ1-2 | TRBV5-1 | CASSSIGTGQGGYTF
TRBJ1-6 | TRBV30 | CAWSVGGQGNSPLHF
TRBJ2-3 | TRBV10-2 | CASSELGYAGGSDTQYF
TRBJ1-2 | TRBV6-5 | CASSSTGAPYGYTF
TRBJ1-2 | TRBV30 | CAWSGPRQGLSNYGYTF
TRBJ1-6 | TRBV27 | CASSSGVSSPLHF
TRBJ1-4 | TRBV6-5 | CASGGSGQGGEKLFF
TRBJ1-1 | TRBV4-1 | CASSQSARGHWNTEAFF
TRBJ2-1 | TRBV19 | CASSIDRRSYNEQFF
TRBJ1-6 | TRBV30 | CAWRGEGARNSPLHF